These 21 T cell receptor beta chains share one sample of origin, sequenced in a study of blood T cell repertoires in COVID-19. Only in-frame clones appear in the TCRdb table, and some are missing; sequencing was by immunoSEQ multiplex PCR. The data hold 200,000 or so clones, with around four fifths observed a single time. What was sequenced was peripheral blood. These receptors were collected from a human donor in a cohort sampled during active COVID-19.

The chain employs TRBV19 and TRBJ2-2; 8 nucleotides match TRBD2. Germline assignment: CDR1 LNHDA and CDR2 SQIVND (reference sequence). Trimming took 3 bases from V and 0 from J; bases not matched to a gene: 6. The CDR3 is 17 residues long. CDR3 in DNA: TGTGCCAGTAGTATTATAGCGGGATCCCCGAACACCGGGGAGCTGTTTTTT. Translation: CASSIIAGSPNTGELFF.

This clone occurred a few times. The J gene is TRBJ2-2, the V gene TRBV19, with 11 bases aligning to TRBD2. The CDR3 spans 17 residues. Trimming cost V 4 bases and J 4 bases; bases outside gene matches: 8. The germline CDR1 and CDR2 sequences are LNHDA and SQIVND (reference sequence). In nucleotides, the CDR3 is TGTGCCAGTAGTACAACCACGACTAGCGGGGTCACCGGGGAGCTGTTTTTT. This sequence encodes CASSTTTTSGVTGELFF.

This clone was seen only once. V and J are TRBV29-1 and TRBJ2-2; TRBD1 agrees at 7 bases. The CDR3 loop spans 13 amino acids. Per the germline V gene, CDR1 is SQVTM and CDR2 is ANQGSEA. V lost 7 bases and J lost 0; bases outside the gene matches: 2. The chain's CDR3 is CSAGQPNTGELFF. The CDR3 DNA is TGCAGCGCGGGACAGCCGAACACCGGGGAGCTGTTTTTT.

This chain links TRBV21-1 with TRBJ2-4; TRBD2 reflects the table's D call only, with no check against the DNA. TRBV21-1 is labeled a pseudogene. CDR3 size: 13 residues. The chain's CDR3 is CASSNPGRNIQYF. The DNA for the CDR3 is TGTGCCAGCAGCAACCCGGGTAGGAACATTCAGTACTTC.

CDR3 in amino acids: CAWSRQGKEKLFF. The DNA of the CDR3 is TGTGCCTGGAGTAGACAGGGTAAAGAAAAACTGTTTTTT. The V and J genes are TRBV30 and TRBJ1-4; 7 bases align to TRBD1. The germline V gene has CDR1 GTSNPN and CDR2 SVGIG (reference sequence). The V gene end was trimmed by 2 bases and the J gene end by 8 bases; junction bases not matched to a gene: 5. The CDR3 loop spans 13 amino acids.

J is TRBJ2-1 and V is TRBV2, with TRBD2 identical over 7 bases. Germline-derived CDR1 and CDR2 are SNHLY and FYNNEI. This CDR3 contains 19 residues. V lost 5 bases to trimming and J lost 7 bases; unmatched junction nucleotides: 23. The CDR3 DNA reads TGTGCCAGCAGTCCCATTACCTGGGCAAGCGGGACGGGTCAGAATGAGCAGTTCTTC. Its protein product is CASSPITWASGTGQNEQFF.

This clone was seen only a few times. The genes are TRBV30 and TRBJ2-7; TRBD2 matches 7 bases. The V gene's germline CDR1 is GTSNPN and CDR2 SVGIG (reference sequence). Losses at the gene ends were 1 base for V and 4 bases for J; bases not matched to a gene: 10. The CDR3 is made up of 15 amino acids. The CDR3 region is CAWSGRAGVGYEQYF. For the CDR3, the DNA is TGTGCCTGGAGTGGTAGGGCGGGAGTTGGATACGAGCAGTACTTC.

The CDR3 DNA follows: TGCAGTGCTGACAGGGGATTTGGCTACACCTTC. Its translation is CSADRGFGYTF. The chain links TRBV20-1 to TRBJ1-2; 8 nucleotides align to TRBD1. This CDR3 region has 11 residues. CDR1 and CDR2 (germline): DFQATT, SNEGSKA (reference sequence). J lost 7 bases, V lost 5 bases, and 3 bases had no gene match.

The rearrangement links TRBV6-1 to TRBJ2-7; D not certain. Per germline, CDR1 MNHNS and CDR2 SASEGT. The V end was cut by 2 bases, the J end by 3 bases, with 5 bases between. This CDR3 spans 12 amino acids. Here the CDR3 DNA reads TGTGCCAGCAGTGAAATGAGCTACGAGCAGTACGTC. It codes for CASSEMSYEQYV.

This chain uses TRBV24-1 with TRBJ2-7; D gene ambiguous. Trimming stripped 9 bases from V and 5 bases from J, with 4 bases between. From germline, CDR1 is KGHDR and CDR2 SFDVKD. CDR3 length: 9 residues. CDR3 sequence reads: CATPNEQYV. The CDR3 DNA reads TGTGCCACCCCAAACGAGCAGTACGTC.

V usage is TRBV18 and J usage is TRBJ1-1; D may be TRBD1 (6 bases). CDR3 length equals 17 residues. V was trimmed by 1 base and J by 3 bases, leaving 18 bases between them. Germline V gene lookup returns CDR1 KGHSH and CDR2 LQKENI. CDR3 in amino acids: CASSPRFQGSFDTEAFF. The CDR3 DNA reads TGTGCCAGCTCACCACGTTTCCAGGGGTCTTTTGACACTGAAGCTTTCTTT.

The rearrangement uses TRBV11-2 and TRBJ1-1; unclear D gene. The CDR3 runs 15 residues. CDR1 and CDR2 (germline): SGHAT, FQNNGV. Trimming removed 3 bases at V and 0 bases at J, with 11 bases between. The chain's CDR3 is CASSLTGAMNTEAFF. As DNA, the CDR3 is TGTGCCAGCAGCTTGACGGGAGCCATGAACACTGAAGCTTTCTTT.

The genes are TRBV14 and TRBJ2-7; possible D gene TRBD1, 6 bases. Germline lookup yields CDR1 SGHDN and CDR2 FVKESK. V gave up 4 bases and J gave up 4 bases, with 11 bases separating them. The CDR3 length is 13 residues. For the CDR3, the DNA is TGTGCCAGCAGCCCTACAGGGAAATACGAGCAGTACTTC. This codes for CASSPTGKYEQYF.

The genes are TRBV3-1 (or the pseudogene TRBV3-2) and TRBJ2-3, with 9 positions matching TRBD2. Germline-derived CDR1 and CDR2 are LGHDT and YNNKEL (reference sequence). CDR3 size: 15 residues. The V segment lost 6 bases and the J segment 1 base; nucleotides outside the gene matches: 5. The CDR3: CASRWRGGGTDTQYF. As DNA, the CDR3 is TGTGCCAGCAGATGGCGGGGGGGCGGCACAGATACGCAGTATTTT.

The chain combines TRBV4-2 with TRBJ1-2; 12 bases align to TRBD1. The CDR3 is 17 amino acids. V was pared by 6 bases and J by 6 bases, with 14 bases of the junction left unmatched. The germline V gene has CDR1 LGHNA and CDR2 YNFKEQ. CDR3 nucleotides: TGTGCCAGCAGAAGCCTTCGGGGACAGGGGGCCTCCGATGGCTACACCTTC. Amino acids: CASRSLRGQGASDGYTF.

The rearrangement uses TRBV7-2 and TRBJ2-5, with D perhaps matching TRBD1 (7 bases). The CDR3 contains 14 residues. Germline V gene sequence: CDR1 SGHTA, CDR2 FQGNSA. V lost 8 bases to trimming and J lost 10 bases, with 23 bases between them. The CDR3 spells CASSAQGGFGIQYF. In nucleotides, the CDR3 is TGTGCCAGCTCCGCGCAGGGGGGCTTCGGGATCCAGTACTTC. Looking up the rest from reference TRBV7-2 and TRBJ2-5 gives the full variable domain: GAGVSQSPSNKVTEKGKDVELRCDPISGHTALYWYRQSLGQGLEFLIYFQGNSAPDKSGLPSDRFSAERTGGSVSTLTIQRTQQEDSAVYLCASSAQGGFGIQYFGPGTRLLVL.

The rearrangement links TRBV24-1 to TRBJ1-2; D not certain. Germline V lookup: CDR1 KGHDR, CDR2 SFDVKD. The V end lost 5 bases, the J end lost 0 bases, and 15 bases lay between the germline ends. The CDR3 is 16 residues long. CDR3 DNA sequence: TGTGCCACCAGTGGCGGCGGGAATCAAGCTAACTATGGCTACACCTTC. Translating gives CATSGGGNQANYGYTF.

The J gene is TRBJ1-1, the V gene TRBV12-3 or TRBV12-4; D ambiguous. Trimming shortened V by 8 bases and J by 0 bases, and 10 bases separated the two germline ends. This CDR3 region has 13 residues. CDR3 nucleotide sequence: TGTGCCAGCGGTGGGCAGCTGAACACTGAAGCTTTCTTT. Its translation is CASGGQLNTEAFF.

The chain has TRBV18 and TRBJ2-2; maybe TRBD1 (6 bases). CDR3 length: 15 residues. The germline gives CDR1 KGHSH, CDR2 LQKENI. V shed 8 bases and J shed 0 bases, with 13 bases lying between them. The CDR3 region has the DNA TGTGCCAGCGGGTTGGACAGCCCGAACACCGGGGAGCTGTTTTTT. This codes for CASGLDSPNTGELFF.

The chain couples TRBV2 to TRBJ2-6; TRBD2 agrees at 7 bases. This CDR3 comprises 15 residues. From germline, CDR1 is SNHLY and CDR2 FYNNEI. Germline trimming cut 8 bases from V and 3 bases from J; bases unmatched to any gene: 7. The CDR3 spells CASSITGGGANVLTF. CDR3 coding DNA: TGTGCCAGCTCTATCACGGGGGGTGGGGCCAACGTCCTGACTTTC. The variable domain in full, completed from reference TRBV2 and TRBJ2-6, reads EPEVTQTPSHQVTQMGQEVILRCVPISNHLYFYWYRQILGQKVEFLVSFYNNEISEKSEIFDDQFSVERPDGSNFTLKIRSTKLEDSAMYFCASSITGGGANVLTFGAGSRLTVL.

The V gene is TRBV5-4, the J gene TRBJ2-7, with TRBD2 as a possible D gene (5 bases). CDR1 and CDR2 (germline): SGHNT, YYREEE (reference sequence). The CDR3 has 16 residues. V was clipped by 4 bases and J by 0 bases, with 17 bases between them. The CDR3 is CASSAPGLLSSYEQYF. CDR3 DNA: TGTGCCAGCAGCGCGCCCGGACTCTTGAGCTCCTACGAGCAGTACTTC.